Listed below are T cell receptor beta chains from one sample, sequenced in a study of shared clonotypes between healthy human individuals. Method: immunoSEQ multiplex PCR; TCRdb's copy keeps in-frame clones and lacks some. The sample includes 1.5 million to 1.9 million clones, around 98% of them seen just once. The sequenced sample consisted of naive CD4+ T cells sorted from blood. The receptors derive from a man aged 30 to 45 in good health. Both conserved end residues are part of each CDR3. A D gene is named only where the DNA matches it firmly. Clone size is not always given. Where it is, it says once, few, many or a class for expanded clones.

d_gene	abundance	j_gene	v_gene	CDR3nt	CDR3aa
.	.	TRBJ2-3	TRBV30	TGTGCCTGGAGTGTAGGGGTGGGTGATACGCAGTATTTT	CAWSVGVGDTQYF
TRBD2	.	TRBJ2-1	TRBV19	TGTGCCACCCAGCGGGAGGGGCTTTACAATGAGCAGTTCTTC	CATQREGLYNEQFF
.	.	TRBJ2-7	TRBV7-7	TGTGCCAGCAGCCCAAGGGCAGGGCCGTACGAGCAGTACTTC	CASSPRAGPYEQYF
TRBD1	.	TRBJ1-4	TRBV5-1	TGCGCCAGCAGCTTGCAGGGGGCATTTGATGAAAAACTGTTTTTT	CASSLQGAFDEKLFF
.	.	TRBJ2-7	TRBV2	TGTGCCAGCAGCTTAACAAGTTCGGCCATATACGAGCAGTACTTC	CASSLTSSAIYEQYF
TRBD1	.	TRBJ2-3	TRBV6-1	TGTGCCAGCAGCAGCCGGGACAGGTACACAGATACGCAGTATTTT	CASSSRDRYTDTQYF
TRBD2	.	TRBJ2-1	TRBV7-2	TGTGCCAGCAGCCACTGGCGCGGGGGGGGCCCTTACAATGAGCAGTTCTTC	CASSHWRGGGPYNEQFF
.	.	TRBJ1-5	TRBV6-1	TGTGCCAGCAGCGGGTACGGAAATCAGCCCCAGCATTTT	CASSGYGNQPQHF
.	.	TRBJ2-7	TRBV19	TGTGCCAGTACCGCAGGGGAGCCCCCCTACGAGCAGTACTTC	CASTAGEPPYEQYF
.	.	TRBJ2-7	TRBV5-1	TGCGCCAGCAGCTTGGGAACACAGCATACATCCTACGAGCAGTACTTC	CASSLGTQHTSYEQYF
.	.	TRBJ2-5	TRBV9	TGTGCCAGCAGCTCCCCGGGAAGGGGGGAGACCCAGTACTTC	CASSSPGRGETQYF
TRBD2	.	TRBJ2-3	TRBV7-2	TGTGCCAGCAGCTCCCCCTCTAGCGGGAGGGGCACAGATACGCAGTATTTT	CASSSPSSGRGTDTQYF
.	.	TRBJ2-1	TRBV5-5	TGTGCCAGCAGCTTGAATAGCGGTCCCGGGGTAAATGAGCAGTTCTTC	CASSLNSGPGVNEQFF
TRBD2	.	TRBJ2-7	TRBV28	TGTGCCAGCAGTTCTTTAGCGGGCGGCTCCTACGAGCAGTACTTC	CASSSLAGGSYEQYF
.	.	TRBJ1-1	TRBV28	TGTGCCAGCAGCCAAAGGACCCTTGGGGTCACTGAAGCTTTCTTT	CASSQRTLGVTEAFF
.	once	TRBJ1-3	TRBV6-1	TGTGCCAGCAAAGACAGGTCCCTCTCTGGAAACACCATATATTTT	CASKDRSLSGNTIYF
.	.	TRBJ2-1	TRBV6-5	TGTGCCAGCAGTTTTAGGGAAAGCTCCTACAATGAGCAGTTCTTC	CASSFRESSYNEQFF
TRBD1	.	TRBJ1-1	TRBV29-1	TGCAGCGGTGAGGACAGGGACACTGAAGCTTTCTTT	CSGEDRDTEAFF
TRBD1	.	TRBJ1-1	TRBV5-4	TGTGCCAGCAGCTCAAGGCGGGACAGGGGAGTTGAAGCTTTCTTT	CASSSRRDRGVEAFF
.	.	TRBJ2-7	TRBV18	TGTGCCAGCTCACCTTCGGACGAGCAGTACTTC	CASSPSDEQYF
.	.	TRBJ1-3	TRBV9	TGTGCCAGCAGCGTAGTGGGGGTGGCCGGAAACACCATATATTTT	CASSVVGVAGNTIYF
.	.	TRBJ1-4	TRBV9	TGTGCCAGCAGCGTGGGTCCCGGGGGGGATCTGTTTTTT	CASSVGPGGDLFF
.	.	TRBJ2-7	TRBV4-3	TGCGCCAGCAGCCCCGACCCAAGGGCAGGTGGGCAGTACTTC	CASSPDPRAGGQYF